This T cell receptor (beta chain) was recovered during a study of shared clonotypes between healthy human individuals. This clone showed up just a few times. The same CDR3 can be traced to other DNA sequences in this sample. The CDR3 covers 13 residues. The germline V gene has CDR1 GTSNPN and CDR2 SVGIG (reference sequence). Deletions cut 3 bases from V and 1 base from J, with 9 bases between. Execution of the assay was at deep level. The genomic DNA of each subset was split evenly across several immunoSEQ plates. TCRdb's copy holds only in-frame clones and misses some; the assay was immunoSEQ multiplex PCR. The table records about 2.4 million clones, 90% to 95% of them present only once.

The origin of this receptor is a man younger than 35 in good health. The chain recombines TRBV30 with TRBJ1-1; D uncertain. Material: naive CD4+ T cells sorted from blood. This sample's subset: CD45RA+ positively selected. The CDR3 spells CAWRTGRNTEAFF. In DNA, the CDR3 is TGTGCCTGGAGGACCGGGCGGAACACTGAAGCTTTCTTT.